The clone carrying this T cell receptor (beta chain) was observed many times. V shed 5 bases and J shed 7 bases, with 11 bases lying between them. This CDR3 has 12 residues. TCRdb reanalysed the RT-PCR reads using MiXCR and keeps one entry per CDR3 protein. The data show around 700,000 distinct CDR3 sequences, 12% to 15% seen once. The TCR comes from a female donor in good health, serving as a healthy control. V is TRBV12-3 or TRBV12-4 and J is TRBJ1-2; D is perhaps TRBD1 (5 bases). What was sequenced was memory CD4+ T cells from blood. The CDR3 here is CASSLRDRGYTF. As DNA, the CDR3 is TGTGCCAGCAGTCTGAGGGACCGTGGCTACACCTTC.